This T cell receptor (beta chain) is from a study of CD8+ T cells in alopecia areata. cDNA serving as the sequencing template came from extracted, reverse transcribed RNA. Produced via immunoSEQ multiplex PCR; TCRdb's table is partial and in-frame only. The sample has more than 90,000 clones, 35% to 40% seen once; the top ten hold approximately 3%. This clone was observed a few times. CDR3 length equals 18 residues. V was clipped by 2 bases and J by 0 bases, with 18 bases between them. This TCR was recovered from a human donor with alopecia areata. Sequences were obtained from CD4+ T cells sorted from blood. V is TRBV23-1 and J is TRBJ2-3; tentatively, D is TRBD1 (7 bases). TRBV23-1 is an open reading frame, and its role is uncertain. For the CDR3, the DNA is TGCGCCAGCAGTCAAACCCGGTCGGAGGGGGCTAGCACAGATACGCAGTATTTT. Protein product: CASSQTRSEGASTDTQYF.